The 29 T cell receptor beta chains given below trace back to one sample, sequenced in a study of Graves' ophthalmopathy and Graves' hyperthyroidism. RNA transcripts yielded amplified TCR beta CDR3 regions. First-round RT-PCR relied on HTBI primers, and a second-round multiplex PCR came next. One entry per CDR3 protein, called by TCRdb with MiXCR from the multiplex PCR reads. This repertoire shows about 740,000 distinct CDR3 sequences, roughly 41% found once; its top ten account for 40% to 55%. The sequenced sample was peripheral blood. The receptors stem from an adult man with Graves' ophthalmopathy.

This clonotype came up a few times. This rearrangement joins TRBV20-1 to TRBJ2-3; D unclear. CDR1 and CDR2 (germline): DFQATT, SNEGSKA (reference sequence). The CDR3 covers 11 residues. Trimming cost V 1 base and J 3 bases, with 2 bases left between them. The CDR3 sequence: CSARVTDTQYF. CDR3 coding DNA: TGCAGTGCTAGAGTAACAGATACGCAGTATTTT.

The DNA of the CDR3 is TGCGCCAGCAGCGAAGGGGCAGCCTACGAGCAGTACTTC. Translated: CASSEGAAYEQYF. The V and J genes are TRBV10-1 and TRBJ2-7; D perhaps matches TRBD1 (5 bases). Trimming shortened V by 6 bases and J by 2 bases, and 11 bases separated the two germline ends. This CDR3 region has 13 residues. Germline assignment: CDR1 WNHNN and CDR2 SYGVQD (reference sequence).

This clonotype was detected ten times or more. The rearrangement uses TRBV7-9 and TRBJ1-2, with TRBD1 matching 7 bases. The V and J ends lost 3 bases and 1 base, in that order; junction bases with no gene match: 2. The CDR3 runs to 14 residues. From germline, CDR1 is SEHNR and CDR2 FQNEAQ (reference sequence). The CDR3 bases are TGTGCCAGCAGCTTCGGACAGGTTAACTATGGCTACACCTTC. This translates into CASSFGQVNYGYTF.

This clonotype was seen repeatedly, ten times or more. The chain carries TRBV29-1 and TRBJ2-7; the match to TRBD1 covers 8 bases. V lost 1 base, J lost 4 bases, and 6 bases stayed unmatched. From germline, CDR1 is SQVTM and CDR2 ANQGSEA. CDR3 length equals 14 residues. CDR3 nucleotide sequence: TGCAGCGTTGAAGGGCAGGGGGCGGCTTACGAGCAGTACTTC. Its protein product is CSVEGQGAAYEQYF.

This clonotype showed up many times. This chain joins TRBV6-5 and TRBJ1-2; D is ambiguous. Germline values: CDR1 MNHEY, CDR2 SVGAGI. This CDR3 region has 12 residues. V gave up 6 bases and J gave up 2 bases, with 7 bases separating them. The CDR3 reads CASREANYGYTF. The DNA for the CDR3 is TGTGCCAGCAGAGAGGCCAACTATGGCTACACCTTC.

A note on this clonotype: Likely a read error: the CDR3 ends without its conserved phenylalanine or tryptophan. Because the CDR3's place on the DNA is in doubt, the DNA is left out and the CDR3 is given as listed by TCRdb. The chain carries TRBV20-1 and TRBJ1-2; TRBD1, the table's D call, lacks a check against the DNA. Inclusive of both ends, the CDR3 amounts to 16 amino acids. Germline CDR1 DFQATT, CDR2 SNEGSKA (reference sequence). The CDR3 sequence is CSARDPGGGHLMATPS.

Only one count was recorded for this clonotype. The J gene is TRBJ2-3, the V gene TRBV10-3, with D hard to call. CDR1 and CDR2 from the germline V gene are ENHRY and SYGVKD. Deletions cut 5 bases from V and 2 bases from J, with 5 bases between. This CDR3 has 12 residues. The CDR3 DNA reads as TGTGCCATCAGTCAAGACACAGATACGCAGTATTTT. Translated: CAISQDTDTQYF.

This clonotype was recorded at least ten times. This rearrangement joins TRBV5-5 to TRBJ2-5; 8 bases agree with TRBD1. This CDR3 contains 14 residues. CDR1 SGHKS and CDR2 YYEKEE come from the germline V gene (reference sequence). V lost 4 bases to trimming and J lost 5 bases; unmatched junction nucleotides: 7. The chain's CDR3 is CASSGQGAVETQYF. The CDR3 nucleotides read TGTGCCAGCAGCGGGCAGGGGGCCGTGGAGACCCAGTACTTC.

This clonotype was counted a single time. A much larger clone differs by one base, so this may be a read error. As the CDR3 is not closed by the conserved phenylalanine or tryptophan, this likely results from a read error. This rearrangement joins TRBV6-4 to TRBJ1-2; D remains unclear. Germline V gene data show CDR1 as MRHNA and CDR2 as SNTAGT. CDR3 length equals 12 residues. The V end lost 6 bases, the J end lost 8 bases, and 13 bases lay between the germline ends. The CDR3 DNA reads as TGTGCCAGCAGGACGACCATTGGGGGCTACACCTCC. Translating gives CASRTTIGGYTS.

This clonotype was counted at least ten times. The chain is built from TRBV7-9 and TRBJ1-4, with D possibly TRBD1 on 5 matching bases. Trimming cost V 0 bases and J 5 bases, with 7 bases left between them. The CDR3 contains 14 residues. Per germline, CDR1 SEHNR and CDR2 FQNEAQ (reference sequence). The CDR3 nucleotides read TGTGCCAGCAGCTTAGCGGGGGGGAATGAAAAACTGTTTTTT. It specifies CASSLAGGNEKLFF.

This clonotype was seen at least ten times. This chain uses TRBV10-3 with TRBJ2-7, with D perhaps TRBD1 (5 bases). The CDR3 is 13 amino acids. With 6 bases removed from V and 5 bases from J, the gap between germline ends came to 14 bases. Germline CDR1 is ENHRY and CDR2 is SYGVKD. The CDR3 region is CAISPGHSHEQYF. DNA of the CDR3: TGTGCCATCAGCCCCGGACATTCCCACGAGCAGTACTTC.

In its sample, this clonotype was seen a few times. The chain carries TRBV11-3 and TRBJ2-7; D is possibly TRBD2 (5 bases). Germline V gene data show CDR1 as SGHNT and CDR2 as YENEEA. V was trimmed by 3 bases and J by 4 bases, leaving 7 bases between them. The CDR3 extends over 12 amino acids. The CDR3 protein is CASSFERYEQYF. In nucleotides, the CDR3 is TGTGCCAGCAGCTTCGAGCGGTACGAGCAGTACTTC.

This clonotype was picked up many times. The chain is built from TRBV7-9 and TRBJ1-2; 12 bases are shared with TRBD1. V dropped 6 bases and J dropped 6; count of bases not matched to a gene: 11. The CDR3 spans 16 residues. Germline V gene data show CDR1 as SEHNR and CDR2 as FQNEAQ (reference sequence). DNA for the CDR3: TGTGCCAGCAGGGTATCCGGGACAGGGGGCTTGGATGGCTACACCTTC. Its translation is CASRVSGTGGLDGYTF.

The chain couples TRBV7-8 to TRBJ2-5; 8 nucleotides align to TRBD1. This CDR3 region has 15 residues. Germline V gene data show CDR1 as SGHVS and CDR2 as FQNEAQ. Losses at the gene ends were 4 bases for V and 7 bases for J; bases not matched to a gene: 11. The CDR3, as DNA: TGTGCCAGCAGCTCTAGACAGGGGCCATTGGGGACCCAGTACTTC. This gives the protein CASSSRQGPLGTQYF.

The chain links TRBV11-2 to TRBJ2-3; 9 bases fit TRBD2. The CDR3 is 16 residues long. Germline CDR1 SGHAT, CDR2 FQNNGV. The V segment lost 5 bases and the J segment 3 bases; nucleotides outside the gene matches: 9. CDR3 coding DNA: TGTGCCAGCAGCCGAATCGGCGGGAGGGTGACAGATACGCAGTATTTT. Amino acid sequence: CASSRIGGRVTDTQYF.

This clonotype was picked up many times. The V and J genes are TRBV2 and TRBJ2-6; D is unresolved. The CDR3 runs 15 residues. Between the trimmed V and J ends, which lost 7 bases and 0 bases, there was a span of 10 bases. Germline V gene lookup returns CDR1 SNHLY and CDR2 FYNNEI. The CDR3 DNA reads TGTGCCAGCACCCCCTCCCCCTCTGGGGCCAACGTCCTGACTTTC. It specifies CASTPSPSGANVLTF.

The V gene is TRBV24-1, the J gene TRBJ1-5; TRBD1 is a possible D gene (5 bases). CDR1 is KGHDR and CDR2 is SFDVKD in the germline V gene. The V end was cut by 5 bases, the J end by 5 bases, with 9 bases between. This CDR3 spans 13 amino acids. As DNA, the CDR3 is TGTGCCACCAGTGGCAGGGTGGATCAGCCCCAGCATTTT. Encoded protein: CATSGRVDQPQHF.

The V call is TRBV10-3, the J call TRBJ1-5; D possibly corresponds to TRBD1 (5 bases). Trimming took 5 bases from V and 8 from J, leaving 16 bases between them. This CDR3 spans 14 amino acids. The germline V gene encodes CDR1 ENHRY and CDR2 SYGVKD. DNA of the CDR3: TGTGCCATCAGTACCCTTGGGGGTCGGGAGCCCCAGCATTTT. Protein: CAISTLGGREPQHF.

This clonotype has more than one count but fewer than ten. J is TRBJ1-2 and V is TRBV5-4; D possibly corresponds to TRBD1 (6 bases). The V end lost 4 bases, the J end lost 7 bases, and 14 bases lay between the germline ends. Germline values: CDR1 SGHNT, CDR2 YYREEE (reference sequence). The CDR3 totals 13 residues. The CDR3 DNA is TGTGCCAGCAGCCACCTAAACAGGGTTGGCTACACCTTC. Its protein product is CASSHLNRVGYTF.

This chain connects TRBV11-2 to TRBJ1-6; the D is unclear. The CDR3 has 14 amino acids. Trimming stripped 5 bases from V and 7 bases from J, with 12 bases between. Germline V lookup: CDR1 SGHAT, CDR2 FQNNGV. The CDR3 coding sequence is TGTGCCAGCAGCCAACAAAGGGCGAATTCACCCCTCCACTTT. Amino acid sequence: CASSQQRANSPLHF.

In this sample, this clonotype turned up a few times. The chain has TRBV28 and TRBJ1-2; D perhaps matches TRBD1 (5 bases). The CDR3 extends over 14 amino acids. The germline V and J ends were trimmed by 6 bases and 1 base, with 12 bases remaining between them. Germline V CDR1 and CDR2: MDHEN, SYDVKM. As DNA, the CDR3 is TGTGCCAGCAGACTTAATCAGGGTAACTATGGCTACACCTTC. This translates into CASRLNQGNYGYTF.

This clonotype turned up a few times. The chain combines TRBV5-1 with TRBJ2-5, with unresolved D. Trimming shortened V by 0 bases and J by 5 bases, and 14 bases separated the two germline ends. From germline, CDR1 is SGHRS and CDR2 YFSETQ. The CDR3 totals 15 residues. The CDR3 spells CASSLGRYPSETQYF. Written as DNA, the CDR3 is TGCGCCAGCAGCTTGGGTCGGTACCCCAGCGAGACCCAGTACTTC. The entire variable domain, with the rest obtained from reference TRBV5-1 and TRBJ2-5, is as follows: KAGVTQTPRYLIKTRGQQVTLSCSPISGHRSVSWYQQTPGQGLQFLFEYFSETQRNKGNFPGRFSGRQFSNSRSEMNVSTLELGDSALYLCASSLGRYPSETQYFGPGTRLLVL.

This clonotype was counted a few times. The chain combines TRBV2 with TRBJ2-7; TRBD2 matches at 7 bases. V trimming: 7 bases; J trimming: 1 base; junction bases outside the gene matches: 10. The germline gives CDR1 SNHLY, CDR2 FYNNEI. CDR3 length: 15 amino acids. CDR3 DNA: TGTGCCAGCAACCGGGACTACTCATCGTCCTACGAGCAGTACTTC. It yields the protein CASNRDYSSSYEQYF.

This clonotype was observed a handful of times. This chain uses TRBV4-3 with TRBJ1-4; no clear D gene. CDR3 length: 15 residues. Germline values: CDR1 LGHNA, CDR2 YSLEER. V lost 1 base and J 5 bases, leaving 11 bases between the germline ends. Here the CDR3 reads CASSQVPEDNEKLFF. The CDR3 DNA sequence: TGCGCCAGCAGCCAAGTACCAGAGGACAATGAAAAACTGTTTTTT.

This clonotype was found a few times. In DNA, the CDR3 is TGTGCCAGCAGTCCATATAACAGGGATGGAGAGACCCAGTACTTC. Its translation: CASSPYNRDGETQYF. This chain links TRBV12-3 or TRBV12-4 with TRBJ2-5, with TRBD1 as a possible D gene (6 bases). The CDR3 totals 15 residues. Between the trimmed V and J ends, which lost 5 bases and 4 bases, there was a span of 17 bases.

This clonotype was counted between two and nine times. A read error may explain this, as a much larger clone is one base away. The V and J genes are TRBV2 and TRBJ1-4; no firm D call. Looked up from germline, CDR1 is SNHLY and CDR2 is FYNNEI. This CDR3 is 16 amino acids long. Trimming removed 3 bases from V and 6 bases from J, with 17 bases in between. The CDR3 region has the DNA TGTGCCAGCAGTGAGGGCCCAAGGATCTTTCATGAAAAACTGTTTTTT. It codes for CASSEGPRIFHEKLFF.

This rearrangement joins TRBV11-2 to TRBJ2-2, with D possibly matching TRBD2 (6 bases). The V end was cut by 1 base, the J end by 3 bases, with 9 bases between. The V gene's germline CDR1 is SGHAT and CDR2 FQNNGV. CDR3 length: 15 amino acids. For the CDR3, the DNA is TGTGCCAGCAGCTTAGGCGGGACCCACACCGGGGAGCTGTTTTTT. It specifies CASSLGGTHTGELFF.

In its sample, this clonotype was seen a few times. The chain links TRBV25-1 to TRBJ2-1, with TRBD2 matching over 8 bases. The junction had 1 base not matched to a gene; V was cut back by 10 bases and J by 5 bases. This CDR3 is 11 amino acids long. CDR1 is MGHDK, CDR2 SYGVNS, per germline. The CDR3 coding sequence is TGTGCCACGGGAGGGAACAATGAGCAGTTCTTC. Encoded protein: CATGGNNEQFF.

The chain couples TRBV15 to TRBJ1-1, with D possibly being TRBD1 (5 bases). CDR3 length equals 15 residues. V was cut by 3 bases and J by 5 bases, with 16 bases left in between. CDR1 and CDR2 (germline): LNHNV, YYDKDF (reference sequence). The CDR3: CATSSRAGYATEAFF. Here the CDR3 DNA reads TGTGCCACCAGCAGTAGAGCAGGGTATGCGACTGAAGCTTTCTTT.